The 23 T cell receptor beta chains given below trace back to one sample, sequenced in a study of blood T cell repertoires in COVID-19 (dated by TCRdb to about 2020). Library preparation was by the immunoSEQ multiplex PCR assay. TCRdb took over this immuneACCESS table, retaining in-frame rearrangements with V and J assigned. Such tables are incomplete; in checked studies, under half of the missing clones stem from an unresolved V gene, and the remainder is unexplained. This sample is represented by roughly 90,000 clones; around four fifths of them were singletons. The ten largest clones take up 3% to 4% of the sample. Input material: peripheral blood. Receptors were obtained from a man aged 45-65 years with acute or convalescent COVID-19.

This clone turned up a few times. The V gene is TRBV28, the J gene TRBJ1-2; D is unresolved. Germline values: CDR1 MDHEN, CDR2 SYDVKM. The CDR3 spans 16 residues. Trimming took off 7 bases at V and 4 bases at J, with 22 bases between the two ends. The DNA of the CDR3 is TGTGCCAGCACCTTGGACGGGGTTTCTATATCCTATGGCTACACCTTC. This translates into CASTLDGVSISYGYTF.

V is TRBV18 and J is TRBJ2-7; 7 positions agree with TRBD2. This CDR3 is built from 14 residues. V shed 5 bases, J shed 5 bases, and the junction held 9 bases outside the gene matches. CDR1 is KGHSH, CDR2 LQKENI, per germline. For the CDR3, the DNA is TGTGCCAGCTCATACACTAGCGTTCCCAACGAGCAGTACTTC. It encodes CASSYTSVPNEQYF.

The V call is TRBV4-2, the J call TRBJ2-3; no firm D call. CDR3 length: 13 residues. Trimming left V 2 bases short and J 6 bases short, with 9 bases between. Germline-derived CDR1 and CDR2 are LGHNA and YNFKEQ. The CDR3 spells CASSQTIVDTQYF. In nucleotides, the CDR3 is TGTGCCAGCAGCCAAACTATAGTGGATACGCAGTATTTT.

The chain has TRBV6-2 or TRBV6-3 and TRBJ1-1; a possible D gene is TRBD1 (5 bases). V was trimmed by 5 bases and J by 5 bases, leaving 21 bases between them. The CDR3 runs 16 residues. Germline V gene lookup returns CDR1 MNHEY and CDR2 SVGEGT. CDR3 sequence (DNA): TGTGCCAGCAGTCTTCCCACGGGGGGAGTAAGGACTGAAGCTTTCTTT. It codes for CASSLPTGGVRTEAFF.

V usage is TRBV28 and J usage is TRBJ2-1; 7 nucleotides agree with TRBD2. The CDR3 has 14 residues. Germline CDR1 is MDHEN and CDR2 is SYDVKM. CDR3 sequence: CVSAAGTTYNEQFF. For the CDR3, the DNA is TGTGTCTCGGCAGCGGGAACCACCTACAATGAGCAGTTCTTC.

The chain employs TRBV3-1 (or the pseudogene TRBV3-2) and TRBJ2-1; TRBD2 might be the D (5 bases). Trimming removed 4 bases from V and 7 bases from J, with 17 bases in between. The CDR3 has 15 amino acids. Germline-derived CDR1 and CDR2 are LGHDT and YNNKEL (reference sequence). CDR3 region: CASSPRGTGKNEQFF. For the CDR3, the DNA is TGTGCCAGCAGCCCTCGGGGAACGGGAAAAAATGAGCAGTTCTTC.

V and J are TRBV6-1 and TRBJ1-1; D is perhaps TRBD1 (6 bases). Deletions cut 2 bases from V and 1 base from J, with 17 bases between. The CDR3 spans 17 residues. The germline CDR1 and CDR2 sequences are MNHNS and SASEGT. DNA for the CDR3: TGTGCCAGCAGTGAACCCCCCGGGGGGGCTGGGAACACTGAAGCTTTCTTT. It yields the protein CASSEPPGGAGNTEAFF.

The chain recombines TRBV28 with TRBJ2-5; 7 bases fit TRBD1. This CDR3 is built from 15 residues. With 6 bases clipped from V and 5 bases from J, the junction kept 12 bases outside the gene matches. Germline CDR1 MDHEN, CDR2 SYDVKM. DNA for the CDR3: TGTGCCAGCAGGGTGGAAACAGGGGTTTGGGAGACCCAGTACTTC. It codes for CASRVETGVWETQYF.

The rearrangement uses TRBV18 and TRBJ2-1; D possibly corresponds to TRBD2 (6 bases). Trimming removed 2 bases at V and 0 bases at J, with 11 bases between. The CDR3 runs 16 residues. The germline CDR1 and CDR2 sequences are KGHSH and LQKENI. The CDR3 reads CASSPGGTFSYNEQFF. Written as DNA, the CDR3 is TGTGCCAGCTCACCAGGGGGGACCTTCTCCTACAATGAGCAGTTCTTC.

The CDR3, as DNA: TGTGCCAGCAGCGCGGACAGGGGGCGGGAGACCCAGTACTTC. Protein: CASSADRGRETQYF. The chain uses TRBV7-2 and TRBJ2-5, with 11 bases aligning to TRBD1. The V and J ends lost 5 bases and 5 bases, in that order; junction bases with no gene match: 4. Germline V gene lookup returns CDR1 SGHTA and CDR2 FQGNSA. The CDR3 is made up of 14 amino acids.

The chain employs TRBV7-8 and TRBJ2-5; D is uncertain. CDR3 length: 14 amino acids. Germline lookup yields CDR1 SGHVS and CDR2 FQNEAQ. V was cut by 3 bases and J by 2 bases, with 10 bases left in between. CDR3 coding DNA: TGTGCCAGCAGCTTCCGTCAGGATCAAGAGACCCAGTACTTC. Translating it yields CASSFRQDQETQYF.

This chain joins TRBV30 and TRBJ1-5; D remains ambiguous. V shed 0 bases and J shed 1 base, with 4 bases lying between them. Germline V gene lookup returns CDR1 GTSNPN and CDR2 SVGIG (reference sequence). The CDR3 has 13 residues. CDR3 sequence (DNA): TGTGCCTGGAGTGTCCGGAGCAATCAGCCCCAGCATTTT. This encodes CAWSVRSNQPQHF. The full variable domain, in which reference TRBV30 and TRBJ1-5 provide the parts outside the CDR3, is SQTIHQWPATLVQPVGSPLSLECTVEGTSNPNLYWYRQAAGRGLQLLFYSVGIGQISSEVPQNLSASRPQDRQFILSSKKLLLSDSGFYLCAWSVRSNQPQHFGDGTRLSIL.

The chain uses TRBV6-6 and TRBJ2-1, with 9 bases matching TRBD1. The CDR3 is 16 amino acids. The germline CDR1 and CDR2 sequences are MNHNY and SVGAGI (reference sequence). Losses at the gene ends were 2 bases for V and 7 bases for J; bases not matched to a gene: 9. The DNA for the CDR3 is TGTGCCAGCAGTTACGAAACAGGGGGCGCTCCTAATGAGCAGTTCTTC. Translation: CASSYETGGAPNEQFF.

The rearrangement uses TRBV19 and TRBJ2-7; tentative D call: TRBD1 (5 bases). CDR3 length equals 14 residues. The V gene lost 5 bases and the J gene lost 1 base, with 12 bases spanning the gap. Germline CDR1 LNHDA, CDR2 SQIVND (reference sequence). The DNA for the CDR3 is TGTGCCAGTAGTCCCAGGGCGGTATCCTACGAGCAGTACTTC. This gives the protein CASSPRAVSYEQYF.

The chain joins TRBV6-2 or TRBV6-3 to TRBJ2-7; a possible D gene is TRBD1 (6 bases). Trimming stripped 5 bases from V and 1 base from J, with 15 bases between. The CDR3 consists of 15 residues. Germline V gene lookup returns CDR1 MNHEY and CDR2 SVGEGT. In nucleotides, the CDR3 is TGTGCCAGCAGTCCAGGGGCAATTAGGTCCTACGAGCAGTACTTC. Encoded protein: CASSPGAIRSYEQYF.

This clone came up a few times. The rearrangement links TRBV27 to TRBJ2-7; TRBD1 matches at 10 bases. There are 14 residues in the CDR3. Trimming at V came to 5 bases and at J to 3 bases, leaving 4 bases not matched to a gene. Looked up from germline, CDR1 is MNHEY and CDR2 is SMNVEV (reference sequence). The CDR3: CASSLRTGGYEQYF. Written as DNA, the CDR3 is TGTGCCAGCAGTCTACGGACAGGGGGCTACGAGCAGTACTTC.

This chain uses TRBV4-3 with TRBJ1-2, with D perhaps TRBD1 (5 bases). Germline CDR1 reads LGHNA; CDR2 reads YSLEER. The CDR3 contains 15 residues. V lost 0 bases to trimming and J lost 8 bases, with 16 bases between them. In nucleotides, the CDR3 is TGCGCCAGCAGCCAAGATGGCGGGGTCGGGGGAGGCTACACCTTC. Translation: CASSQDGGVGGGYTF.

The J gene is TRBJ2-7, the V gene TRBV19; the D gene is possibly TRBD1 (6 bases). V lost 0 bases and J 0 bases, leaving 6 bases between the germline ends. Germline V gene data show CDR1 as LNHDA and CDR2 as SQIVND (reference sequence). The CDR3 runs to 14 residues. The CDR3 region is CASSIETGSYEQYF. The CDR3 bases are TGTGCCAGTAGTATAGAGACAGGCTCCTACGAGCAGTACTTC. The entire variable domain, with the rest obtained from reference TRBV19 and TRBJ2-7, is as follows: DGGITQSPKYLFRKEGQNVTLSCEQNLNHDAMYWYRQDPGQGLRLIYYSQIVNDFQKGDIAEGYSVSREKKESFPLTVTSAQKNPTAFYLCASSIETGSYEQYFGPGTRLTVT.

The CDR3 DNA reads TGTGCCAGCAGTTGGGCGGGGGGGACCTACGAGCAGTACTTC. Translated, it gives CASSWAGGTYEQYF. The chain has TRBV6-2 or TRBV6-3 and TRBJ2-7; TRBD2 matches at 9 bases. Germline CDR1 MNHEY, CDR2 SVGEGT. This CDR3 has 14 amino acids. V trimming: 4 bases; J trimming: 2 bases; junction bases outside the gene matches: 3.

The chain joins TRBV20-1 to TRBJ2-3; 8 positions agree with TRBD1. CDR3 length: 13 residues. Unmatched junction bases numbered 4, after V lost 3 bases and J lost 5 bases. Per germline, CDR1 DFQATT and CDR2 SNEGSKA (reference sequence). CDR3 loop: CSASPTGGDTQYF. CDR3 bases: TGCAGTGCTAGTCCCACAGGGGGAGATACGCAGTATTTT.

V is TRBV6-1 and J is TRBJ2-1; TRBD2 aligns across 10 bases. This CDR3 spans 16 amino acids. Germline lookup yields CDR1 MNHNS and CDR2 SASEGT. V gave up 4 bases and J gave up 6 bases; unmatched junction bases: 9. This chain's CDR3 is CASSGLAGGLSNEQFF. The CDR3 DNA follows: TGTGCCAGCAGTGGCTTAGCGGGAGGTCTTAGCAATGAGCAGTTCTTC.

V and J are TRBV19 and TRBJ2-3, with 7 bases aligning to TRBD2. Trimming took 6 bases from V and 3 from J; bases not matched to a gene: 15. This CDR3 region has 17 residues. CDR1 is LNHDA, CDR2 SQIVND, per germline (reference sequence). CDR3 sequence: CASRGLGRGTITDTQYF. CDR3 bases: TGTGCCAGTAGGGGTCTGGGGCGGGGGACTATAACAGATACGCAGTATTTT.

This chain connects TRBV6-2 or TRBV6-3 to TRBJ2-3; TRBD2 aligns across 8 bases. CDR1 MNHEY and CDR2 SVGEGT come from the germline V gene. With 3 bases clipped from V and 5 bases from J, the junction kept 1 base outside the gene matches. There are 13 residues in the CDR3. CDR3 sequence reads: CASSYTSGDTQYF. The CDR3 DNA is TGTGCCAGCAGTTATACTAGCGGAGATACGCAGTATTTT.